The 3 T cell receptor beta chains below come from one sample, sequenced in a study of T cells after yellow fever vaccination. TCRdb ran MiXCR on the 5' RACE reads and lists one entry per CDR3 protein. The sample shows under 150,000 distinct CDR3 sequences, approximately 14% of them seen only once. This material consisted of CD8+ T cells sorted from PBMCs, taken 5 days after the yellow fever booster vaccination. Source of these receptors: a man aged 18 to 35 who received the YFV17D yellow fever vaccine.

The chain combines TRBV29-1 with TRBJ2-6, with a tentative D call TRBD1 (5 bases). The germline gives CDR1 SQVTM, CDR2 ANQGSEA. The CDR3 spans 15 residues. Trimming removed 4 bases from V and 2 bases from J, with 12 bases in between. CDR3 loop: CSVVLGVPGANVLTF. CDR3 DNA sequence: TGCAGCGTTGTTTTAGGGGTCCCTGGGGCCAACGTCCTGACTTTC.

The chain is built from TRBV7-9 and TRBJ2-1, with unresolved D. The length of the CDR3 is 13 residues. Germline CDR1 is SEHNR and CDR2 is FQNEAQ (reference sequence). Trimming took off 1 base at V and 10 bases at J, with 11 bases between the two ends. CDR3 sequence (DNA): TGTGCCAGCAGCTTAGATCCCCTGGCAGAGCAGTTCTTC. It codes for CASSLDPLAEQFF.

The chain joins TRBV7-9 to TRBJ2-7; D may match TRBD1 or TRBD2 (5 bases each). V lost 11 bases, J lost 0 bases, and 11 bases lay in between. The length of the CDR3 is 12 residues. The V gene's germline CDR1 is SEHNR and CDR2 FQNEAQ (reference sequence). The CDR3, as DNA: TGTGCCGTCGTGGGGGTCTCCTACGAGCAGTACTTC. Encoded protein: CAVVGVSYEQYF.